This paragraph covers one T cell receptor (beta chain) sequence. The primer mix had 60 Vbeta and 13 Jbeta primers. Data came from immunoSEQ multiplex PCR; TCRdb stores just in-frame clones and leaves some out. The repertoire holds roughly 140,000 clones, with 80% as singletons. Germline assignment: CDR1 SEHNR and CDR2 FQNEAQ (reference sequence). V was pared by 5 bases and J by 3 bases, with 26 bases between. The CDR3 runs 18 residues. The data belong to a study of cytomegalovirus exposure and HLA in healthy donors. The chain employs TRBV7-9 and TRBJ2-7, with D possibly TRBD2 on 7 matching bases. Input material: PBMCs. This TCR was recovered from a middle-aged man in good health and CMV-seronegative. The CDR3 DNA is TGTGCCAGCAGCCGCGCGTCGGGGGGCGGCGAGAGGGGCTACGAGCAGTACTTC. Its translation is CASSRASGGGERGYEQYF.